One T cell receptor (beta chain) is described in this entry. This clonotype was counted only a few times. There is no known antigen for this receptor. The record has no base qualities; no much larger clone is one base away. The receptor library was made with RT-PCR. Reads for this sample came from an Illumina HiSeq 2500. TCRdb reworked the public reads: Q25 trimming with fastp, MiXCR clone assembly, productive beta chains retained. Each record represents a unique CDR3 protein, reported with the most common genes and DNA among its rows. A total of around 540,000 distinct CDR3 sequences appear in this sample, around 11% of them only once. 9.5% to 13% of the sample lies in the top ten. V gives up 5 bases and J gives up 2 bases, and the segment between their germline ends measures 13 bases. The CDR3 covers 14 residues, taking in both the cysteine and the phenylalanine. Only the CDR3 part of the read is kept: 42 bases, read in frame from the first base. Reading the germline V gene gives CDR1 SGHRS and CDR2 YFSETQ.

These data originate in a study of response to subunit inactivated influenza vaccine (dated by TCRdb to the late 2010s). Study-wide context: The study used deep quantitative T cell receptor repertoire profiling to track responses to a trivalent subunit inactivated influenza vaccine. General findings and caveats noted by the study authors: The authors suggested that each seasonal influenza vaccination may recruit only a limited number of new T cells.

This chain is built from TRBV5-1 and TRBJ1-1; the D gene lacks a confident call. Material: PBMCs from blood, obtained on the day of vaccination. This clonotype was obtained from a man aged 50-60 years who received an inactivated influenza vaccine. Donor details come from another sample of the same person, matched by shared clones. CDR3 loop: CASSTATANTEAFF. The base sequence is TGCGCCAGCAGTACCGCGACTGCCAACACTGAAGCTTTCTTT.